A single sample is the source of the 27 T cell receptor beta chains below, sequenced in a study of blood T cell repertoires in COVID-19 (dated by TCRdb to the early 2020s). Library preparation employed the immunoSEQ multiplex PCR assay. TCRdb mirrors the immuneACCESS table, restricted to in-frame sequences. Some clones are absent from its copies; in checked studies, under half trace to an unresolved V gene, and the reason for the others is unknown. Present in this sample are under 300,000 clones, roughly 90% of which were seen just once. The ten largest make up approximately 2% of the sample. Specimen: PBMCs or T cells enriched from blood (not recorded which). The receptors originated from an older woman who had recovered from COVID-19.

V is TRBV5-1 and J is TRBJ1-3, with a possible D match to TRBD1 (6 bases). CDR1 is SGHRS and CDR2 is YFSETQ in the germline V gene. The length of the CDR3 is 18 residues. V lost 4 bases and J 3 bases, leaving 23 bases between the germline ends. The CDR3 spells CASSPSSGGLLGGNTIYF. CDR3 DNA sequence: TGCGCCAGCAGCCCCTCGTCGGGGGGCCTCCTCGGTGGAAACACCATATATTTT.

The chain combines TRBV9 with TRBJ2-5, with TRBD2 identical over 7 bases. The V gene end was trimmed by 0 bases and the J gene end by 1 base; junction bases not matched to a gene: 9. The germline V gene has CDR1 SGDLS and CDR2 YYNGEE. The CDR3 is 17 residues long. CDR3: CASSVGWRGYSQETQYF. CDR3 DNA sequence: TGTGCCAGCAGCGTAGGTTGGCGGGGGTACAGCCAAGAGACCCAGTACTTC. Complete variable domain (other parts from reference TRBV9 and TRBJ2-5): DSGVTQTPKHLITATGQRVTLRCSPRSGDLSVYWYQQSLDQGLQFLIQYYNGEERAKGNILERFSAQQFPDLHSELNLSSLELGDSALYFCASSVGWRGYSQETQYFGPGTRLLVL.

J is TRBJ2-6 and V is TRBV2; perhaps TRBD1 as D (5 bases). Germline V gene lookup returns CDR1 SNHLY and CDR2 FYNNEI. V lost 8 bases, J lost 4 bases, and 12 bases lay in between. The CDR3 totals 14 residues. The CDR3 protein is CASGAGSGANVLTF. CDR3 DNA sequence: TGTGCCAGCGGTGCAGGGTCGGGGGCCAACGTCCTGACTTTC.

The rearrangement links TRBV7-8 to TRBJ1-4; TRBD1 aligns across 9 bases. The germline V gene has CDR1 SGHVS and CDR2 FQNEAQ. The CDR3 is 16 amino acids. The V segment lost 2 bases and the J segment 3 bases; nucleotides outside the gene matches: 4. The CDR3 reads CASSLTRQGANEKLFF. For the CDR3, the DNA is TGTGCCAGCAGCTTAACCCGACAGGGGGCTAATGAAAAACTGTTTTTT.

V usage is TRBV6-5 and J usage is TRBJ1-5; D is possibly TRBD1 (5 bases). The CDR3 covers 15 residues. V was cut by 6 bases and J by 0 bases, with 12 bases left in between. From germline, CDR1 is MNHEY and CDR2 SVGAGI. The CDR3 loop is CASSLKRGSNQPQHF. The CDR3 DNA reads as TGTGCCAGCAGCCTAAAAAGGGGTAGCAATCAGCCCCAGCATTTT.

The J gene is TRBJ1-2, the V gene TRBV28, with a tentative D call TRBD1 (5 bases). Looked up from germline, CDR1 is MDHEN and CDR2 is SYDVKM. This CDR3 spans 14 amino acids. The V and J ends lost 5 bases and 2 bases respectively, with 12 bases between them. The CDR3: CASSPPSGNYGYTF. CDR3 bases: TGTGCCAGCAGTCCCCCCTCAGGGAACTATGGCTACACCTTC.

This chain connects TRBV10-2 to TRBJ1-4, with D possibly TRBD1 on 6 matching bases. The CDR3 spans 18 residues. Germline assignment: CDR1 WSHSY and CDR2 SAAADI. Trimming left V 6 bases short and J 7 bases short, with 27 bases between. The CDR3 is CASRLRGGGGGSGEKLFF. The DNA of the CDR3 is TGCGCCAGCAGACTCCGTGGGGGGGGCGGAGGGAGCGGTGAAAAACTGTTTTTT.

This sequence joins TRBV5-1 and TRBJ2-2, with D tentatively TRBD2 (6 bases). Germline CDR1 SGHRS, CDR2 YFSETQ. V was trimmed by 3 bases and J by 5 bases, leaving 14 bases between them. This CDR3 is 15 amino acids long. Written as DNA, the CDR3 is TGCGCCAGCAGCTCCCCTAGCGTTCGGACCGGGGAGCTGTTTTTT. Amino acid sequence: CASSSPSVRTGELFF.

This clone was detected only a few times. CDR3 nucleotide sequence: TGTGCCAGCAGTACTCTTGGGTCCAGGACCTACGAGCAGTACTTC. This translates into CASSTLGSRTYEQYF. The V and J genes are TRBV5-5 and TRBJ2-7; D gene ambiguous. The CDR3 has 15 amino acids. Trimming took 5 bases from V and 2 from J, leaving 17 bases between them. The germline V gene has CDR1 SGHKS and CDR2 YYEKEE (reference sequence).

The chain has TRBV27 and TRBJ2-7, with 7 bases that match TRBD1. CDR3 length: 16 amino acids. J gave up 3 bases and V 8 bases, and 16 bases lay outside the gene matches. In germline, CDR1 is MNHEY, CDR2 SMNVEV (reference sequence). The CDR3 here is CASSPFRAGGYYEQYF. DNA of the CDR3: TGTGCCAGCTCCCCCTTTAGGGCAGGGGGATACTACGAGCAGTACTTC.

The chain has TRBV27 and TRBJ2-1; 7 positions agree with TRBD2. The CDR3 sequence is 18 residues long. V shed 6 bases and J 0 bases; nucleotides not matched to a gene: 14. CDR1 is MNHEY and CDR2 is SMNVEV in the germline V gene (reference sequence). This CDR3 is CASSPLGAGVSSYNEQFF. In DNA, the CDR3 is TGTGCCAGCAGCCCCCTTGGGGCGGGAGTTTCCTCCTACAATGAGCAGTTCTTC.

The chain combines TRBV10-1 with TRBJ2-3, with D perhaps matching TRBD1 (6 bases). The CDR3 is made up of 16 amino acids. Germline V CDR1 and CDR2: WNHNN, SYGVQD (reference sequence). Trimming shortened V by 0 bases and J by 3 bases, and 13 bases separated the two germline ends. The CDR3 is CASSESVGAGTDTQYF. Written as DNA, the CDR3 is TGCGCCAGCAGTGAGTCGGTGGGGGCTGGGACAGATACGCAGTATTTT.

The chain carries TRBV7-9 and TRBJ2-2, with 8 bases fitting TRBD2. The V gene end was trimmed by 5 bases and the J gene end by 0 bases; junction bases not matched to a gene: 14. This CDR3 region has 19 residues. CDR1 is SEHNR, CDR2 FQNEAQ, per germline (reference sequence). The CDR3 nucleotides are TGTGCCAGCAGCGAGCTAGGTAGCGGGGAACGCGCGAACACCGGGGAGCTGTTTTTT. Its protein is CASSELGSGERANTGELFF.

This sequence joins TRBV3-1 (or the pseudogene TRBV3-2) and TRBJ1-1; no clear D gene. Trimming took off 0 bases at V and 4 bases at J, with 12 bases between the two ends. The germline CDR1 and CDR2 sequences are LGHDT and YNNKEL (reference sequence). The length of the CDR3 is 15 residues. CDR3 sequence: CASSQDSGPSTEAFF. The CDR3 nucleotides are TGTGCCAGCAGCCAAGATTCCGGCCCTAGCACTGAAGCTTTCTTT.

V gene TRBV5-5 combines with J gene TRBJ1-3; no definite D call. The CDR3 is 16 amino acids. V was pared by 1 base and J by 0 bases, with 11 bases between. In germline, CDR1 is SGHKS, CDR2 YYEKEE (reference sequence). The chain's CDR3 is CASSLNFLSSGNTIYF. CDR3 in DNA: TGTGCCAGCAGCTTGAACTTCTTAAGCTCTGGAAACACCATATATTTT.

This clone appeared a single time. The chain joins TRBV9 to TRBJ1-2, with 9 bases lining up with TRBD1. Germline V gene lookup returns CDR1 SGDLS and CDR2 YYNGEE. The length of the CDR3 is 13 residues. The V segment lost 4 bases and the J segment 7 bases; nucleotides outside the gene matches: 5. CDR3 DNA: TGTGCCAGCAGCACACAGGGGGCGATTGGCTACACCTTC. This gives the protein CASSTQGAIGYTF. Using reference TRBV9 and TRBJ1-2 for the parts outside the CDR3, the full variable domain is DSGVTQTPKHLITATGQRVTLRCSPRSGDLSVYWYQQSLDQGLQFLIQYYNGEERAKGNILERFSAQQFPDLHSELNLSSLELGDSALYFCASSTQGAIGYTFGSGTRLTVV.

A single count supports this clone. The chain combines TRBV7-8 with TRBJ2-6, with 10 nucleotides matching TRBD1. The ends lost 1 base at V and 10 bases at J; junction bases unmatched: 1. The CDR3 spans 14 residues. Germline loops: CDR1 SGHVS, CDR2 FQNEAQ. This CDR3 reads CASSLEDRGNVLTF. In nucleotides, the CDR3 is TGTGCCAGCAGCTTAGAGGACAGGGGGAACGTCCTGACTTTC.

The gene calls are TRBV28 and TRBJ2-7; a possible D gene is TRBD1 (6 bases). Trimming shortened V by 6 bases and J by 1 base, and 13 bases separated the two germline ends. This CDR3 is built from 14 residues. From germline, CDR1 is MDHEN and CDR2 SYDVKM. CDR3 sequence reads: CASRDPGQSYEQYF. CDR3 DNA: TGTGCCAGCAGGGATCCGGGACAATCCTACGAGCAGTACTTC.

V gene TRBV30 combines with J gene TRBJ2-4; tentatively, D is TRBD2 (5 bases). CDR3 size: 14 residues. Trimming removed 2 bases from V and 6 bases from J, with 14 bases in between. Germline lookup yields CDR1 GTSNPN and CDR2 SVGIG (reference sequence). CDR3 sequence (DNA): TGTGCCTGGAGTCAAGGTCTAGCCGGAAACATTCAGTACTTC. This sequence encodes CAWSQGLAGNIQYF.

In its sample, this clone was seen once. The rearrangement links TRBV6-5 to TRBJ1-5; D possibly corresponds to TRBD1 (5 bases). Germline values: CDR1 MNHEY, CDR2 SVGAGI. V was clipped by 4 bases and J by 0 bases, with 13 bases between them. The CDR3 length is 16 residues. The CDR3 spells CASSSREKISNQPQHF. The CDR3 DNA sequence: TGTGCCAGCAGTTCCAGGGAAAAAATTAGCAATCAGCCCCAGCATTTT.

As regards this clone: This sample also contains other DNA sequences that code for the same CDR3. The rearrangement uses TRBV5-1 and TRBJ2-1, with D perhaps matching TRBD1 (5 bases). There are 13 residues in the CDR3. Looked up from germline, CDR1 is SGHRS and CDR2 is YFSETQ. V was cut by 4 bases and J by 7 bases, with 12 bases left in between. CDR3 sequence (DNA): TGCGCCAGCAGCCGAGGACAAGGGAATGAGCAGTTCTTC. Translated, it gives CASSRGQGNEQFF.

The rearrangement links TRBV15 to TRBJ2-1; D not resolved. The germline V gene has CDR1 LNHNV and CDR2 YYDKDF (reference sequence). Trimming took 3 bases from V and 4 from J, leaving 4 bases between them. This CDR3 is built from 12 residues. The CDR3 bases are TGTGCCACCAGCAGCCAATACAATGAGCAGTTCTTC. It specifies CATSSQYNEQFF.

This rearrangement joins TRBV19 to TRBJ1-5; tentatively, D is TRBD1 (5 bases). The CDR3 covers 16 residues. Germline CDR1 reads LNHDA; CDR2 reads SQIVND (reference sequence). The V and J ends lost 5 bases and 1 base respectively, with 15 bases between them. The CDR3 loop reads CASSPRAMRSNQPQHF. In DNA form, the CDR3 reads TGTGCCAGTAGTCCCAGGGCCATGAGGAGCAATCAGCCCCAGCATTTT.

V is TRBV7-9 and J is TRBJ1-3; unclear D gene. V lost 5 bases and J lost 0, with 14 bases in between. The germline V gene encodes CDR1 SEHNR and CDR2 FQNEAQ (reference sequence). The CDR3 consists of 16 residues. This CDR3 reads CASSPLTELSGNTIYF. DNA for the CDR3: TGTGCCAGCAGCCCTCTGACGGAGCTCTCTGGAAACACCATATATTTT.

This chain joins TRBV7-9 and TRBJ2-3; the match to TRBD2 covers 16 bases. Germline V lookup: CDR1 SEHNR, CDR2 FQNEAQ (reference sequence). The CDR3 is 19 amino acids. The V gene end was trimmed by 5 bases and the J gene end by 1 base; junction bases not matched to a gene: 9. CDR3 nucleotides: TGTGCCAGCAGCCCGGGACTAGCGGGAGGGCCTAGGGGCACAGATACGCAGTATTTT. Its protein is CASSPGLAGGPRGTDTQYF.

The V and J genes are TRBV19 and TRBJ2-1; 7 bases agree with TRBD2. CDR3 length equals 17 residues. The J segment lost 1 base and the V segment lost 5 bases, leaving 11 bases of the junction unmatched. Looked up from germline, CDR1 is LNHDA and CDR2 is SQIVND (reference sequence). The CDR3, as DNA: TGTGCCAGTAGTGGTCGTAAGCGGGGAAATTCCTACAATGAGCAGTTCTTC. Its translation is CASSGRKRGNSYNEQFF.

The genes are TRBV9 and TRBJ1-5; 7 positions match TRBD1. The CDR3 has 15 residues. V was clipped by 6 bases and J by 0 bases; unmatched bases: 6. Germline assignment: CDR1 SGDLS and CDR2 YYNGEE. CDR3 region: CASTPGQNSNQPQHF. The CDR3 DNA reads as TGTGCCAGCACCCCGGGACAGAATAGCAATCAGCCCCAGCATTTT.